These 22 T cell receptor beta chains were all obtained from the same sample, sequenced in a study of graft-versus-host responses after intestinal transplantation (dated by TCRdb to about 2021). Library preparation employed the immunoSEQ multiplex PCR assay. This is the immuneACCESS table as TCRdb keeps it, with only in-frame sequences that have V and J called. A part of the clones is gone; compared with another copy, unresolved V genes explain less than half, and the rest is unexplained. The sample profile shows roughly 60,000 clones; approximately 90% of them were found once. In total, the top ten clones hold roughly 1.5% of the sample. The sequencing used PBMCs, collected 26 days after transplant. These receptors originate from a human patient who received an intestinal transplant, so some T cells may come from the graft donor.

This chain joins TRBV6-5 and TRBJ2-7, with TRBD1 identical over 8 bases. Germline V CDR1 and CDR2: MNHEY, SVGAGI. The ends lost 8 bases at V and 4 bases at J; junction bases unmatched: 10. The CDR3 contains 14 residues. The CDR3 region is CASSPGTGDYEQYV. The CDR3 region has the DNA TGTGCCAGCTCCCCAGGGACAGGTGATTACGAGCAGTACGTC.

The genes are TRBV25-1 and TRBJ2-2, with 16 bases aligning to TRBD2. The germline V gene encodes CDR1 MGHDK and CDR2 SYGVNS. The CDR3 runs 18 residues. Trimming took 4 bases from V and 5 from J; bases not matched to a gene: 7. CDR3 bases: TGTGCCAGCAGTGCCCCGGGACTAGCGGGAGGGTTGACCGGGGAGCTGTTTTTT. Residues: CASSAPGLAGGLTGELFF. Drawing the rest from reference TRBV25-1 and TRBJ2-2, the complete variable domain is EADIYQTPRYLVIGTGKKITLECSQTMGHDKMYWYQQDPGMELHLIHYSYGVNSTEKGDLSSESTVSRIRTEHFPLTLESARPSHTSQYLCASSAPGLAGGLTGELFFGEGSRLTVL.

This clone was picked up a small number of times. The V call is TRBV5-4, the J call TRBJ2-7; TRBD1 is a possible D gene (5 bases). Germline assignment: CDR1 SGHNT and CDR2 YYREEE (reference sequence). The V end was cut by 0 bases, the J end by 2 bases, with 9 bases between. The CDR3 runs to 14 residues. In DNA, the CDR3 is TGTGCCAGCAGCTTGGTAGGGGCCCCCTACGAGCAGTACGTC. This gives the protein CASSLVGAPYEQYV.

The gene calls are TRBV5-4 and TRBJ2-6, with D tentatively TRBD1 (5 bases). CDR3 size: 12 residues. Germline CDR1 is SGHNT and CDR2 is YYREEE (reference sequence). V was trimmed by 0 bases and J by 13 bases, leaving 8 bases between them. In DNA, the CDR3 is TGTGCCAGCAGCTTGGTCCAGGGAGTCCTGACTTTC. It translates to CASSLVQGVLTF.

This clone appeared a single time. The chain recombines TRBV2 with TRBJ1-1; no definite D call. V was cut by 7 bases and J by 0 bases, with 12 bases left in between. The CDR3 consists of 14 residues. In germline, CDR1 is SNHLY, CDR2 FYNNEI. In DNA form, the CDR3 reads TGTGCCAGCAAGACTACAAAAATGAACACTGAAGCTTTCTTT. It codes for CASKTTKMNTEAFF.

Notes on this clone: Germline and junction disagree at one end, which may indicate a read error. This specimen includes other DNA sequences encoding the same CDR3. The gene calls are TRBV5-6 and TRBJ1-1, with a possible D match to TRBD1 (5 bases). The CDR3 is 12 amino acids. Germline V lookup: CDR1 SGHDT, CDR2 YYEEEE. The CDR3 spells CASSSRGTEAFF. CDR3 nucleotide sequence: TGTGCCAGCAGCTCCCGGGGGACTGAAGCCTTCTTT.

The rearrangement uses TRBV5-4 and TRBJ2-5; 15 bases match TRBD2. Trimming removed 1 base from V and 4 bases from J; junction bases left unmatched: 8. Germline CDR1 is SGHNT and CDR2 is YYREEE (reference sequence). The CDR3 is 18 amino acids. The CDR3 sequence: CASSLIGTSGGSRETQYF. The CDR3 coding sequence is TGTGCCAGCAGCTTGATAGGGACTAGCGGGGGGAGTCGAGAGACCCAGTACTTC.

The rearrangement joins TRBV5-6 to TRBJ1-5; TRBD1 aligns across 8 bases. The CDR3 is 14 amino acids. Germline trimming cut 7 bases from V and 6 bases from J; bases unmatched to any gene: 9. From germline, CDR1 is SGHDT and CDR2 YYEEEE. The CDR3 here is CASQRTGSGQPQHF. In DNA form, the CDR3 reads TGTGCCAGCCAACGGACAGGGAGCGGTCAGCCCCAGCATTTT.

For this clone: A junction end diverges from the germline sequence, so it may reflect a read error. The V and J genes are TRBV7-7 and TRBJ2-1; TRBD2 aligns across 9 bases. The germline V gene encodes CDR1 SSHAT and CDR2 FNYEAQ (reference sequence). The CDR3 is 14 amino acids. As DNA, the CDR3 is TGTGCTAGCAGCCTTAGCGGGAGAAACAATGAGCAGTTCTTC. Protein: CASSLSGRNNEQFF.

The chain joins TRBV5-4 to TRBJ2-3; 7 nucleotides match TRBD1. The CDR3 loop spans 15 amino acids. The germline gives CDR1 SGHNT, CDR2 YYREEE (reference sequence). The ends lost 4 bases at V and 2 bases at J; junction bases unmatched: 7. This CDR3 reads CASSQPGQNTDTQYF. The DNA of the CDR3 is TGTGCCAGCAGCCAACCGGGACAGAACACAGATACGCAGTATTTT.

Details on this clone: The same CDR3 is also encoded by other DNA sequences in this sample. J is TRBJ2-2 and V is TRBV5-4; D may be TRBD1 (6 bases). Looked up from germline, CDR1 is SGHNT and CDR2 is YYREEE (reference sequence). The V end lost 5 bases, the J end lost 4 bases, and 15 bases lay between the germline ends. This CDR3 region has 15 residues. CDR3 protein: CASRRGTPPTGELFF. The DNA for the CDR3 is TGTGCCAGCAGGAGGGGGACCCCGCCCACCGGGGAGCTGTTTTTT.

The J gene is TRBJ1-2, the V gene TRBV6-6; TRBD1 agrees at 7 bases. Germline CDR1 and CDR2: MNHNY and SVGAGI (reference sequence). The junction had 12 bases not matched to a gene; V was cut back by 7 bases and J by 7 bases. This CDR3 spans 14 amino acids. CDR3 region: CASTLTGDGGGYTF. In nucleotides, the CDR3 is TGTGCCAGCACCCTAACAGGGGACGGTGGTGGCTACACCTTC.

J is TRBJ2-3 and V is TRBV28; no clear D gene. The CDR3 loop spans 12 amino acids. The ends were cut back, 6 bases at V and 3 bases at J, with 7 bases in the middle. Germline CDR1 is MDHEN and CDR2 is SYDVKM. The CDR3 region has the DNA TGTGCCAGCAGGTATTCGACAGATACGCAGTATTTT. It encodes CASRYSTDTQYF.

The chain recombines TRBV6-1 with TRBJ2-7, with D possibly being TRBD1 (5 bases). The CDR3 spans 15 residues. Trimming removed 4 bases from V and 5 bases from J, with 18 bases in between. Germline values: CDR1 MNHNS, CDR2 SASEGT. The CDR3 loop is CASSGGRVGVDEQYF. The CDR3 bases are TGTGCCAGCAGTGGAGGCAGGGTCGGTGTCGACGAGCAGTACTTC.

The chain combines TRBV6-5 with TRBJ2-1; D is unresolved. Trimming left V 0 bases short and J 0 bases short, with 9 bases between. Germline V CDR1 and CDR2: MNHEY, SVGAGI. The CDR3 is made up of 16 amino acids. In DNA form, the CDR3 reads TGTGCCAGCAGTTACTCGGGCAGCCGCTCCTACAATGAGCAGTTCTTC. Translating it yields CASSYSGSRSYNEQFF.

The CDR3 DNA sequence: TGTGCCAGCTCACCCTCAAACCTCGACAGGGACGAAGGCTACACCTTC. As protein: CASSPSNLDRDEGYTF. The rearrangement uses TRBV18 and TRBJ1-2; 7 bases map to TRBD1. The CDR3 is 16 amino acids. Germline CDR1 and CDR2: KGHSH and LQKENI. With 3 bases clipped from V and 8 bases from J, the junction kept 15 bases outside the gene matches.

The chain joins TRBV27 to TRBJ2-1; 7 bases match TRBD1. CDR1 is MNHEY and CDR2 is SMNVEV in the germline V gene (reference sequence). The J segment lost 4 bases and the V segment lost 5 bases, leaving 14 bases of the junction unmatched. This CDR3 spans 17 amino acids. In DNA form, the CDR3 reads TGTGCCAGCAGTCTGATAGGGGGCGGACAGAAATACAATGAGCAGTTCTTC. Translation: CASSLIGGGQKYNEQFF.

V is TRBV30 and J is TRBJ2-5; TRBD1 matches 9 bases. CDR3 size: 14 residues. Germline values: CDR1 GTSNPN, CDR2 SVGIG (reference sequence). V was pared by 5 bases and J by 5 bases, with 9 bases of the junction left unmatched. For the CDR3, the DNA is TGTGCCTGGGGATCTTTGACAGGGGGGGAGACCCAGTACTTC. This translates into CAWGSLTGGETQYF.

The V and J genes are TRBV7-2 and TRBJ1-2, with D uncertain. The CDR3 runs 12 residues. V shed 1 base and J shed 6 bases, with 6 bases lying between them. Germline V CDR1 and CDR2: SGHTA, FQGNSA. The CDR3 loop is CASSLDTHGYTF. The CDR3 DNA follows: TGTGCCAGCAGCTTAGACACCCATGGCTACACCTTC.

The V gene is TRBV6-4, the J gene TRBJ2-1; D may be TRBD2 (6 bases). There are 14 residues in the CDR3. Germline-derived CDR1 and CDR2 are MRHNA and SNTAGT. V was cut by 3 bases and J by 6 bases, with 12 bases left in between. The CDR3 DNA reads TGTGCCAGCAGTGAGGGAGCTAGCGTCAATGAGCAGTTCTTC. Translating gives CASSEGASVNEQFF.

This clone was recorded once. The chain joins TRBV4-2 to TRBJ2-1, with D perhaps matching TRBD2 (5 bases). Trimming removed 1 base from V and 10 bases from J, with 8 bases in between. Looked up from germline, CDR1 is LGHNA and CDR2 is YNFKEQ. The length of the CDR3 is 12 residues. CDR3 in DNA: TGTGCCAGCAGCCAAGCTGGGAGAGAGCAGTTCTTC. Translating gives CASSQAGREQFF.

The chain uses TRBV25-1 and TRBJ1-4; TRBD1 matches 10 bases. The V segment lost 3 bases and the J segment 4 bases; nucleotides outside the gene matches: 8. The germline V gene has CDR1 MGHDK and CDR2 SYGVNS. The CDR3 is 17 residues long. For the CDR3, the DNA is TGTGCCAGCAGTGAGCAGCCGGGACAGGGGCATAATGAAAAACTGTTTTTT. It translates to CASSEQPGQGHNEKLFF.